This T cell receptor (beta chain) was documented in a study of vaccination and CD4 T cells after COVID-19. The Oncomine TCR Beta short-read assay was applied to DNA of cultured CD4+ T cells. Genomic DNA was isolated from CD4+ T cells that had been cultured. MiXCR, applied by TCRdb to the PCR reads, yields one record per CDR3 protein. The table shows 8,500 to 13,000 distinct CDR3 sequences, with around 20% occurring only once. This CDR3 has 17 residues. Trimming cost V 7 bases and J 7 bases; bases outside gene matches: 10. Germline loops: CDR1 LNHNV, CDR2 YYDKDF (reference sequence). Concerning this clonotype itself: Its antigen is unidentified.

Indicated treatment: approximately 10-day PBMC culture with coronavirus spike peptide pools or control peptides (ViraFEST assay). The J gene is TRBJ2-1, the V gene TRBV15, with 16 positions matching TRBD2. Sequenced here: CD4+ T cells from blood, cultured in vitro, sampled after SARS-CoV-2 vaccination. The source of this sequence is a human donor who had recovered from COVID-19. The CDR3 DNA reads as TGTGCCACCACCTCTACGGGACTAGCGGGAGGGCAGAATGAGCAGTTCTTC. This gives the protein CATTSTGLAGGQNEQFF.